This T cell receptor (beta chain) was profiled in a study of T cell repertoires in cytomegalovirus infection. Across the whole study: Public TCR beta signatures marked donors with CMV infection and the matching HLA. Study-wide results and limits: Clonotype analysis showed dominance of the ex vivo response by HLA-C-restricted CMV-specific TCR beta clonotypes. Totalled public TCR beta family frequency picked out people who carried CMV plus the relevant HLA.

CDR3 length: 16 amino acids. Germline lookup yields CDR1 MNHEY and CDR2 SVGAGI. Trimming stripped 4 bases from V and 6 bases from J, with 16 bases between. To note about this clonotype: Its target is unknown.

MiXCR was run by TCRdb on the reads, yielding one entry per CDR3 protein. The repertoire includes about 160,000 distinct CDR3 sequences, roughly a fifth of them detected once, and more than 25% sits in the top ten. This sample comprised CD8+ T cells from cultured PBMCs, obtained from culture after CMV antigen stimulation. The V call is TRBV6-5, the J call TRBJ1-6; tentatively, D is TRBD1 (6 bases). The TCR was taken from a human donor in good health (CMV status not recorded). Some clones in this sample may be carry-over from other donors' samples. CDR3 residues: CASSSARGLVNSPLHF. The CDR3 coding sequence is TGTGCCAGCAGTTCAGCCAGGGGCTTAGTTAATTCACCCCTCCACTTT.